The source of this T cell receptor beta chain is a study of cytomegalovirus exposure and HLA in healthy donors. Trimming at V came to 3 bases and at J to 5 bases, leaving 4 bases not matched to a gene. Germline values: CDR1 KGHSH, CDR2 LQKENI. The CDR3 runs to 14 residues. The PCR employed 60 Vbeta primers together with 13 Jbeta primers. Method: immunoSEQ multiplex PCR; TCRdb's copy keeps in-frame clones and lacks some. The table includes about 94,000 clones, around three fifths detected once. The source of this sequence is a man aged 25 to 40 in good health and CMV-seronegative. The chain links TRBV18 to TRBJ2-5; 9 bases are a match to TRBD2. The sequencing sample was made of PBMCs. CDR3 nucleotides: TGTGCCAGCTCACCTCAGGGACTAGCTGAGACCCAGTACTTC. Amino acid sequence: CASSPQGLAETQYF.